This TCR beta chain was sequenced in a study of cytotoxic CD8 clonotypes in ibrutinib-treated CLL. Germline lookup yields CDR1 ENHRY and CDR2 SYGVKD. This CDR3 has 15 residues. V gave up 6 bases and J gave up 1 base; unmatched junction bases: 4. Measured with immunoSEQ multiplex PCR; TCRdb has only the in-frame clones, and not every one. The table lists 150,000 to 250,000 clones, 55% to 85% of them singletons. The material sequenced was PBMCs, taken after 24 months of ibrutinib treatment. The TCR sequence derives from a human donor with chronic lymphocytic leukemia. The chain is built from TRBV10-3 and TRBJ2-7; 12 bases match TRBD2. CDR3 region: CAIREGLAGSYEQYF. CDR3 nucleotide sequence: TGTGCCATCAGGGAAGGACTAGCGGGATCCTACGAGCAGTACTTC.